The rows below give T cell receptor beta chains drawn from one sample of a study of T cell responses to AZD1222 COVID-19 vaccine. Clones were read by immunoSEQ multiplex PCR, and TCRdb kept only the in-frame ones, dropping some. The sample lists 170,000 or so clones, 90% occurring once. The sequencing here drew on peripheral blood, taken on day 0 of AZD1222 vaccination. These receptor sequences come from an adult in good health. CDR3s leave out the opening cysteine and the closing phenylalanine or tryptophan. D genes are given only for firm matches.

.,TRBV10-3,AISEIREAEAF
.,TRBV19,ASSIGSGRAKETQY
.,TRBV6-5,ASVVSQETQY
.,TRBV2,ASSPGQINQPQH
TRBD1,TRBV24-1,ATSGRGQGSVTDTQY
TRBD1,TRBV29-1,SVEEEAGGEQY
TRBD1,TRBV7-9,ASSPMGTGAYEQY
.,TRBV4-2,ASSQGGRWGVAF
.,TRBV18,ASSLHLDTEAF
TRBD1,TRBV7-9,ASSPGQGGYGYT
.,TRBV9,ASSVAGRLNTEAF
TRBD1,TRBV5-4,ASSLRQGANSPLH
.,TRBV7-2,ASSYTRGGSGNTIY
.,TRBV9,ASSVAGTGRTEAF
.,TRBV5-4,ASSSTVSYEQY
.,TRBV25-1,ASSPPGSGQNTEAF
TRBD1,TRBV5-5,ASSKGQGITDTQY
.,TRBV2,ASSAAVGGNQPQH
.,TRBV3-1/TRBV3-2,ASSQDGTVSGNTIY
TRBD2,TRBV4-3,ASSRSRLAGSTDTQY
.,TRBV10-3,AISESIGAGEHGYT
.,TRBV11-2,ASSLETEDSYEQY
.,TRBV5-1,ASSLDSRVAGEQY
TRBD1,TRBV10-3,AISYGAGTGNGYT
.,TRBV13,ASSGPDRQETQY
.,TRBV4-3,ASSQDSGQPQH
.,TRBV7-2,ASSLVGARASSYNEQF
.,TRBV7-9,ASSLVGGDEQF
TRBD2,TRBV3-1/TRBV3-2,ASSQSGVPRDEQF
.,TRBV12-3/TRBV12-4,ASSLGPYGYT
TRBD2,TRBV11-3,ASSLSGSSYEQY
TRBD1,TRBV5-1,ASSLGPWDRANNSPLH
TRBD1,TRBV3-1/TRBV3-2,ATRGGGNSPLH
TRBD1,TRBV2,ASNRDRAYEQY
TRBD2,TRBV7-3,ASSLSLTSGGFVRSSYNEQF
TRBD1,TRBV11-3,ASSHGQGFDEQY
.,TRBV5-4,ASSLATDRRGTEAF
.,TRBV6-2/TRBV6-3,ASSYSRRLGGTQY
TRBD2,TRBV9,ASSVGTSGEDTQY
TRBD2,TRBV9,ASSVEGLAGGRHEQF
.,TRBV5-6,ASSTLLTYEQY
.,TRBV3-1/TRBV3-2,ASSQVSGNEKLF
TRBD1,TRBV19,ASSAGQGSNQPQH
TRBD2,TRBV18,ASSRGTSGGGEQF
.,TRBV19,ASSGYYRRNTEAF